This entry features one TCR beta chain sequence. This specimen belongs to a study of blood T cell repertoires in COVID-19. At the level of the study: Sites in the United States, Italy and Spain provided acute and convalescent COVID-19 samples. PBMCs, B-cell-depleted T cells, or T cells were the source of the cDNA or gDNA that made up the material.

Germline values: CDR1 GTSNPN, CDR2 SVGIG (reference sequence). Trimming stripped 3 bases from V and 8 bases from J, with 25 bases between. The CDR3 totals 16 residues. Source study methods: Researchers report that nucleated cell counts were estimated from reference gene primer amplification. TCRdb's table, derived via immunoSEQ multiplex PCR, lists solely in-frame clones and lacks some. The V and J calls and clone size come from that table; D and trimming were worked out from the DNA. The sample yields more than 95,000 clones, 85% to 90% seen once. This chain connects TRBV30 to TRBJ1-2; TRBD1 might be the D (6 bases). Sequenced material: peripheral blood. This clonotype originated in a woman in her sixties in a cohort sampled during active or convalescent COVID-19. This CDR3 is CAWRPYWDTFGRGYTF. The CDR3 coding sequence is TGTGCCTGGAGACCATATTGGGACACCTTTGGGAGAGGCTACACCTTC.